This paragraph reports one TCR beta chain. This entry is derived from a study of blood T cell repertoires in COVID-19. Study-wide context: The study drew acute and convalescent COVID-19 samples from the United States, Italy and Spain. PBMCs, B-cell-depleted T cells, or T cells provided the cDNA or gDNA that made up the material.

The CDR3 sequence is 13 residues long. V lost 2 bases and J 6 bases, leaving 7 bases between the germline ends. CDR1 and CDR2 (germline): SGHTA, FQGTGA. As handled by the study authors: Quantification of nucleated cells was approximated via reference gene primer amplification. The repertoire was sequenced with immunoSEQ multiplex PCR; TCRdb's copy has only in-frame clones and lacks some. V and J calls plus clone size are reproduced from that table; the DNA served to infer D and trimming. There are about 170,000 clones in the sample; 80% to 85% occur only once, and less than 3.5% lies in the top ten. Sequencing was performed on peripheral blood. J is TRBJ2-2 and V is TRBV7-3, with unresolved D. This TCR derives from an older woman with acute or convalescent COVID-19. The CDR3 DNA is TGTGCCAGCAGCTTAGACTGGGCCGGGGAGCTGTTTTTT. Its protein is CASSLDWAGELFF.